This T cell receptor beta chain is from a study of cytomegalovirus exposure and HLA in healthy donors. This CDR3 comprises 15 residues. Germline CDR1 SGHKS, CDR2 YYEKEE (reference sequence). The V gene lost 0 bases and the J gene lost 0 bases, with 6 bases spanning the gap. This clone was counted between two and nine times. The antigen remains undetermined. Study-level results: Immune exposure data for these donors was limited to CMV serostatus. Usually a TCR sequence was rare, but some public TCRs were found in many donors. Productive rates of about 90% or about 30% were seen for most TCR beta V segments in an earlier analysis. CMV antigen specificity of a few CMV-associated chains was confirmed in vitro.

PCR primers comprised 60 Vbeta and 13 Jbeta primers. The assay was immunoSEQ multiplex PCR, and TCRdb's table has in-frame clones only and misses some. The sample holds approximately 81,000 clones; 77% are singletons and the top ten take around 3.2%. Sequencing input: PBMCs. The chain is built from TRBV5-5 and TRBJ2-2; D possibly corresponds to TRBD2 (6 bases). The receptor's source is a man in his fifties or sixties in good health and CMV-seropositive. The CDR3 sequence: CASSLGLANTGELFF. The DNA of the CDR3 is TGTGCCAGCAGCTTGGGACTAGCGAACACCGGGGAGCTGTTTTTT. The full variable domain, in which reference TRBV5-5 and TRBJ2-2 provide the parts outside the CDR3, is DAGVTQSPTHLIKTRGQQVTLRCSPISGHKSVSWYQQVLGQGPQFIFQYYEKEERGRGNFPDRFSARQFPNYSSELNVNALLLGDSALYLCASSLGLANTGELFFGEGSRLTVL.